This passage covers 13 T cell receptor beta chains from one sample sequenced in a study of OX40 agonist ivuxolimab in advanced cancers. This table comes from immunoSEQ multiplex PCR, and its TCRdb copy is limited to in-frame clones, with some not included. The data contain tens of thousands of clones, 92% of them singletons. The sequenced sample was CD4+ or CD8+ T cells sorted from blood, obtained in a trial of the OX40 agonist ivuxolimab. Source of these receptors: an adult with an advanced solid tumor such as melanoma, head and neck, liver or kidney cancer.

This sequence joins TRBV4-1 and TRBJ2-7; D is possibly TRBD1 (6 bases). V was trimmed by 1 base and J by 3 bases, leaving 13 bases between them. Germline-derived CDR1 and CDR2 are MGHRA and YSYEKL. The CDR3 spans 15 residues. CDR3 sequence (DNA): TGCGCCAGCAGCCAAGTTCGGACAGCCGACTACGAGCAGTACTTC. It yields the protein CASSQVRTADYEQYF.

This chain joins TRBV4-1 and TRBJ2-7, with a weak D call TRBD2 (5 bases). V lost 0 bases and J 5 bases, leaving 23 bases between the germline ends. Looked up from germline, CDR1 is MGHRA and CDR2 is YSYEKL. CDR3 size: 18 residues. CDR3 DNA: TGCGCCAGCAGCCAAGAAGCCGTTCCCATGGTTTCGGGGAACGAGCAGTACTTC. It is translated as CASSQEAVPMVSGNEQYF.

The chain recombines TRBV5-4 with TRBJ1-2; the D is unclear. V lost 0 bases and J 4 bases, leaving 4 bases between the germline ends. Germline assignment: CDR1 SGHNT and CDR2 YYREEE (reference sequence). The CDR3 is 12 amino acids. CDR3 loop: CASSLEGYGYTF. In nucleotides, the CDR3 is TGTGCCAGCAGCTTGGAGGGCTATGGCTACACCTTC.

The chain uses TRBV5-1 and TRBJ1-1; tentative D call: TRBD1 (5 bases). V was clipped by 7 bases and J by 3 bases, with 19 bases between them. The CDR3 loop spans 15 amino acids. Per the germline V gene, CDR1 is SGHRS and CDR2 is YFSETQ. CDR3 DNA sequence: TGCGCCAGCCCCGGTAGCCGGGGCGCCGACACTGAAGCTTTCTTT. As protein: CASPGSRGADTEAFF.

This chain uses TRBV2 with TRBJ1-2; D ambiguous. V was shortened by 9 bases and J by 5 bases, with 13 bases between the two germline ends. Germline CDR1 and CDR2: SNHLY and FYNNEI. The CDR3 is 12 amino acids. The CDR3 bases are TGTGCCAGGGATGAGGGCGCATATGGCTACACCTTC. Encoded protein: CARDEGAYGYTF.

The chain has TRBV7-2 and TRBJ1-2; maybe TRBD1 (5 bases). Per germline, CDR1 SGHTA and CDR2 FQGNSA. Trimming removed 1 base from V and 10 bases from J, with 16 bases in between. The CDR3 contains 14 residues. CDR3 DNA: TGTGCCAGCAGCTTAGATGTGGGGGATTGGGACTACACCTTC. Protein: CASSLDVGDWDYTF.

This clone was detected once. The rearrangement uses TRBV5-1 and TRBJ1-4, with D perhaps TRBD1 (5 bases). This CDR3 spans 13 amino acids. Germline CDR1 reads SGHRS; CDR2 reads YFSETQ. V lost 0 bases to trimming and J lost 7 bases, with 7 bases between them. CDR3 in DNA: TGCGCCAGCAGCTTGGGGGACGGTGAAAAACTGTTTTTT. Its translation: CASSLGDGEKLFF.

The rearrangement links TRBV27 to TRBJ2-6, with D unclear. CDR1 is MNHEY, CDR2 SMNVEV, per germline (reference sequence). V was pared by 2 bases and J by 3 bases, with 5 bases between. The CDR3 spans 14 residues. CDR3 DNA sequence: TGTGCCAGCAGTTTAATGGATGGGGCCAACGTCCTGACTTTC. Amino acid sequence: CASSLMDGANVLTF.

The chain carries TRBV27 and TRBJ2-7, with D hard to call. The length of the CDR3 is 15 residues. The V end was cut by 0 bases, the J end by 7 bases, with 16 bases between. Germline V lookup: CDR1 MNHEY, CDR2 SMNVEV (reference sequence). CDR3 protein: CASSLSAGRPKEQYF. The CDR3 bases are TGTGCCAGCAGTTTATCCGCAGGACGGCCCAAGGAGCAGTACTTC.

The chain links TRBV27 to TRBJ2-5; the D is unclear. The CDR3 contains 11 residues. Trimming cost V 2 bases and J 11 bases, with 9 bases left between them. The germline gives CDR1 MNHEY, CDR2 SMNVEV (reference sequence). The CDR3 DNA reads TGTGCCAGCAGTTTAGGCGGCCAGCAGTACTTC. Residues: CASSLGGQQYF.

This clone was seen a single time. The V gene is TRBV15, the J gene TRBJ2-7, with D perhaps assigned TRBD1 or TRBD2 (5 bases each). Germline CDR1 and CDR2: LNHNV and YYDKDF (reference sequence). The CDR3 spans 13 residues. Trimming cost V 5 bases and J 6 bases, with 14 bases left between them. The CDR3 sequence is CATSEDTGGEQYF. DNA for the CDR3: TGTGCCACCAGCGAGGATACTGGGGGCGAGCAGTACTTC.

The chain combines TRBV6-1 with TRBJ2-7; D might be TRBD1 or TRBD2, each matching 5 bases. Germline CDR1 and CDR2: MNHNS and SASEGT. V lost 0 bases and J 4 bases, leaving 19 bases between the germline ends. This CDR3 comprises 17 residues. In DNA form, the CDR3 reads TGTGCCAGCAGTGAAGCTAGGGGACCCTCACCAAGGTACGAGCAGTACTTC. As protein: CASSEARGPSPRYEQYF.

V gene TRBV6-5 combines with J gene TRBJ2-3, with TRBD2 matching 7 bases. The CDR3 has 15 amino acids. Germline CDR1 MNHEY, CDR2 SVGAGI. Unmatched junction bases numbered 5, after V lost 2 bases and J lost 3 bases. The CDR3 coding sequence is TGTGCCAGCAGTTACGACGCGGGAGCAACAGATACGCAGTATTTT. Protein sequence: CASSYDAGATDTQYF.